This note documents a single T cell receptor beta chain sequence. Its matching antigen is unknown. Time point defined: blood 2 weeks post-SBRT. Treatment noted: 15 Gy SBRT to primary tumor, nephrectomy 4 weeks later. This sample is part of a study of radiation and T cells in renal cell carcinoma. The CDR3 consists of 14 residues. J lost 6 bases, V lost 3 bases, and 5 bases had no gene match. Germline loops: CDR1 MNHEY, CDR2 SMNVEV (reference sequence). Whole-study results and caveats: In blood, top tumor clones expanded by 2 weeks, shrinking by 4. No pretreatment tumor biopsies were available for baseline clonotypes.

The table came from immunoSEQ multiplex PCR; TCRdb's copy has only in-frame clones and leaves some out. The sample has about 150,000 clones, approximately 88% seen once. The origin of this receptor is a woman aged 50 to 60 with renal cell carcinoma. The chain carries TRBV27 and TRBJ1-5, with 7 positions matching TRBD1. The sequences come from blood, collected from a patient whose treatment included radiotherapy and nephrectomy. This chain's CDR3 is CASSFTGAGQPQHF. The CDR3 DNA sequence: TGTGCCAGCAGTTTTACAGGGGCCGGTCAGCCCCAGCATTTT.